One sample yielded the 3 T cell receptor beta chains listed below, sequenced in a study of breast tumors, draining lymph nodes, adjacent tissues. The lymph nodes were axillary draining lymph nodes from breast cancer patients. TCRdb reprocessed the multiplex PCR reads with MiXCR, giving one entry per CDR3 protein. The sample has 140,000 to 150,000 distinct CDR3 sequences, 30% to 35% seen once. Material for sequencing was axillary lymph node tissue. The receptors derive from a female donor with breast cancer. Some clones in this sample may be carry-over from other donors' samples.

This chain links TRBV7-9 with TRBJ1-1; perhaps TRBD1 as D (5 bases). In germline, CDR1 is SEHNR, CDR2 FQNEAQ (reference sequence). The CDR3 consists of 14 residues. Between the trimmed V and J ends, which lost 5 bases and 7 bases, there was a span of 17 bases. Written as DNA, the CDR3 is TGTGCCAGCAGCCCGACAGTAGACAAATTTGAAGCTTTCTTT. Encoded protein: CASSPTVDKFEAFF.

The sample holds many counts of this clonotype. V and J are TRBV20-1 and TRBJ1-5; D may be TRBD1 (6 bases). Trimming stripped 3 bases from V and 4 bases from J, with 13 bases between. The CDR3 is 14 amino acids. Germline CDR1 DFQATT, CDR2 SNEGSKA (reference sequence). In nucleotides, the CDR3 is TGCAGTGCTAGTGAGGGGGACAAGAATCAGCCCCAGCATTTT. It translates to CSASEGDKNQPQHF.

There are many counts of this clonotype. The chain links TRBV5-8 to TRBJ1-5; weak D call: TRBD1 (5 bases). The CDR3 consists of 14 residues. Germline V gene lookup returns CDR1 SGHTS and CDR2 YDEGEE. Trimming took 3 bases from V and 7 from J, leaving 14 bases between them. CDR3 DNA sequence: TGTGCCAGCAGCTCTGGGAAGGGGAAGCAGCCCCAGCATTTT. Protein product: CASSSGKGKQPQHF.